Listed below are T cell receptor beta chains from one sample, sequenced in a study of regulatory T cells in long-lasting Graves disease. TCRdb used MiXCR to reprocess the multiplex PCR reads, holding one entry per CDR3 protein. The sample holds over 300,000 distinct CDR3 sequences, less than 20% seen once. The sample consisted of peripheral blood mononuclear cells (PBMCs), taken when the disease was refractory, from a patient treated with antithyroid drugs. These TCRs come from a female donor with Graves disease. Each CDR3 is given without its conserved first and last residue. Fields, in order: J gene, V gene, D gene, CDR3 protein. The D gene is left open where the match is weak.

TRBJ1-5 TRBV6-2/TRBV6-3 NA ASSPPGRGNQPQH
TRBJ1-3 TRBV3-1 NA ASSQKGTGNTIY
TRBJ1-1 TRBV27 TRBD1 ASRPLLRDRRNTEAF
TRBJ2-7 TRBV7-9 TRBD2 ASSLETSGARLY
TRBJ2-7 TRBV2 TRBD2 ASSAGGSPYEQY
TRBJ2-5 TRBV2 NA AGRERVQETQY
TRBJ2-5 TRBV12-3/TRBV12-4 NA ASSLAVPPETQY
TRBJ2-7 TRBV5-1 TRBD2 ASRPGGPKNYEQY
TRBJ1-1 TRBV25-1 TRBD1 ASQTGIMNEAF
TRBJ2-5 TRBV12-3/TRBV12-4 TRBD1 ASSSAWTGRETQY
TRBJ1-3 TRBV28 NA ASRGDYSGNTIY
TRBJ1-1 TRBV6-2/TRBV6-3 NA ASSFNPRARAF
TRBJ1-6 TRBV2 NA ASSEAEADLGNSPLH
TRBJ1-2 TRBV19 NA ASSIGGWTVYGYT
TRBJ2-2 TRBV5-5 TRBD1 ASSLDRPTGELF
TRBJ1-5 TRBV5-1 TRBD1 ASSPTPTGLPQH
TRBJ1-1 TRBV5-1 NA ASSSGYGGHTTEAF
TRBJ2-4 TRBV28 NA ASFQGGEAKNIQY
TRBJ1-2 TRBV3-1 NA ASSQAGVMGYGYT
TRBJ1-1 TRBV5-5 NA ASSLVTGSNTEAF
TRBJ1-4 TRBV5-1 NA ASSLAGNEKLF
TRBJ1-2 TRBV3-1 NA ASSLTEGRPGYT
TRBJ2-5 TRBV5-1 NA ASSSSSFGGQETQY
TRBJ2-7 TRBV7-6 TRBD2 ASSLGAGGQTYEQY
TRBJ1-1 TRBV7-9 NA ASSLVEGTNTEAF
TRBJ1-2 TRBV6-1 TRBD1 ASTSWTGGKLYGYT
TRBJ2-5 TRBV6-1 TRBD1 ASRFGTGRQETQY
TRBJ2-5 TRBV7-2 NA ASSFERWETQY
TRBJ2-5 TRBV11-3 NA ASSPTAGSETQY
TRBJ1-3 TRBV3-1 NA ASSQDPEAVNTIY
TRBJ2-5 TRBV27 NA ASSLLGGTGETQY
TRBJ1-2 TRBV6-2/TRBV6-3 TRBD1 ASRDHRGPSYGYT
TRBJ1-3 TRBV7-2 NA ASSPWVSGVHTIY
TRBJ1-5 TRBV20-1 NA SAEISWGGIGNQPQH
TRBJ1-2 TRBV11-2 NA ASSSPGRRGYGYT
TRBJ2-7 TRBV13 NA ASSPFRSHEQY
TRBJ2-5 TRBV29-1 NA SVEGEAGRNLGTQY
TRBJ1-1 TRBV30 NA AWSVDVNTEAF
TRBJ2-7 TRBV6-2/TRBV6-3 NA ASRPNSAYEQY
TRBJ2-3 TRBV7-9 TRBD2 ASSLGSSGGRDTQY
TRBJ2-7 TRBV29-1 NA SVEGDGSSYEQY
TRBJ2-3 TRBV28 NA ASATSEGSDTQY
TRBJ2-7 TRBV3-1 TRBD2 ASSQRLSSGYEQY
TRBJ1-4 TRBV20-1 TRBD1 SARRDRGIQLDGIYEKLF
TRBJ1-1 TRBV2 NA ASSEVWGPMNTEAF
TRBJ1-1 TRBV4-1 NA ASSPFRVNTEAF
TRBJ1-5 TRBV6-9 NA ASSSLDQPQH
TRBJ1-1 TRBV18 NA ASSPRPPPAGAF
TRBJ1-6 TRBV7-6 NA ASAGRVNSPLH
TRBJ1-2 TRBV30 NA AWEGRSGLYSQKNYGYT
TRBJ1-1 TRBV28 NA ASRVPSSVGTEAF